These 27 T cell receptor beta chains share one sample of origin, sequenced in a study of OX40 agonist ivuxolimab in advanced cancers. Repertoires were generated with immunoSEQ multiplex PCR, while TCRdb's copy carries only in-frame clones and drops some. This table has around 70,000 clones, almost 85% appearing once. The sequencing here drew on CD4+ or CD8+ T cells sorted from blood, taken in a trial of the OX40 agonist ivuxolimab. The receptors originated from an adult with an advanced solid tumor such as melanoma, head and neck, liver or kidney cancer.

The chain has TRBV2 and TRBJ1-5, with 8 bases identical to TRBD1. Trimming took 6 bases from V and 2 from J; bases not matched to a gene: 9. Germline V lookup: CDR1 SNHLY, CDR2 FYNNEI. The CDR3 is 16 residues long. DNA of the CDR3: TGTGCCAGCAGCGCACCGGACAGGGCTCGCAATCAGCCCCAGCATTTT. Its protein product is CASSAPDRARNQPQHF.

The chain has TRBV5-1 and TRBJ1-2, with D uncertain. CDR1 is SGHRS, CDR2 YFSETQ, per germline. Trimming took off 8 bases at V and 3 bases at J, with 11 bases between the two ends. The CDR3 runs to 12 residues. This CDR3 is CARSGIHYGYTF. The CDR3 DNA reads as TGCGCCAGATCCGGGATCCACTATGGCTACACCTTC.

J is TRBJ1-2 and V is TRBV7-2, with 12 nucleotides matching TRBD1. The CDR3 runs 16 residues. CDR1 SGHTA and CDR2 FQGNSA come from the germline V gene. J gave up 3 bases and V 5 bases, and 7 bases lay outside the gene matches. The DNA of the CDR3 is TGTGCCAGCAGCCCGGCGGGGACAGGGGGCGACTATGGCTACACCTTC. This sequence encodes CASSPAGTGGDYGYTF.

The V call is TRBV7-2, the J call TRBJ2-3, with a possible D match to TRBD2 (6 bases). CDR3 length equals 16 residues. Per germline, CDR1 SGHTA and CDR2 FQGNSA. V lost 3 bases and J lost 1, with 14 bases in between. The CDR3 DNA is TGTGCCAGCAGCTTCCTCGGGGGTGGAGGCACAGATACGCAGTATTTT. Encoded protein: CASSFLGGGGTDTQYF.

This clone has only a few counts. V and J are TRBV4-1 and TRBJ2-2; 8 nucleotides align to TRBD2. The V and J ends lost 4 bases and 4 bases, in that order; junction bases with no gene match: 8. The CDR3 totals 16 residues. The germline V gene encodes CDR1 MGHRA and CDR2 YSYEKL. CDR3: CASSRIAGGFTGELFF. Written as DNA, the CDR3 is TGCGCCAGCAGCCGTATCGCGGGAGGCTTCACCGGGGAGCTGTTTTTT.

The chain recombines TRBV6-1 with TRBJ1-5, with a weak D call TRBD1 (5 bases). CDR1 is MNHNS, CDR2 SASEGT, per germline. Trimming stripped 2 bases from V and 6 bases from J, with 11 bases between. This CDR3 is built from 14 residues. Here the CDR3 reads CASSESPDSQPQHF. For the CDR3, the DNA is TGTGCCAGCAGTGAATCCCCAGACAGTCAGCCCCAGCATTTT.

This clone was counted between two and nine times. CDR3 sequence (DNA): TGTGCCAGCATCTCTCTGTGGAGGGGACAGGGGTATTACGAGCAGTACTTC. It codes for CASISLWRGQGYYEQYF. The chain is built from TRBV9 and TRBJ2-7; 10 nucleotides agree with TRBD1. The CDR3 extends over 17 amino acids. Looked up from germline, CDR1 is SGDLS and CDR2 is YYNGEE. With V trimmed by 6 bases and J by 4 bases, 16 bases remained unmatched.

CDR3 sequence: CASSYMTGGLYNEQFF. The CDR3 coding sequence is TGTGCCAGCAGTTACATGACAGGGGGGTTATACAATGAGCAGTTCTTC. The chain links TRBV6-5 to TRBJ2-1, with TRBD1 matching over 9 bases. The germline gives CDR1 MNHEY, CDR2 SVGAGI. There are 16 residues in the CDR3. J was trimmed by 4 bases and V by 2 bases; bases with no gene match: 6.

The chain has TRBV2 and TRBJ1-5, with D hard to call. V was pared by 3 bases and J by 6 bases, with 6 bases between. The CDR3 is 12 amino acids. In germline, CDR1 is SNHLY, CDR2 FYNNEI. The CDR3 here is CASSDSSQPQHF. The DNA for the CDR3 is TGTGCCAGCAGTGACTCATCTCAGCCCCAGCATTTT.

This clone has a handful of counts. The chain recombines TRBV6-1 with TRBJ2-1; D might be TRBD2 (6 bases). The CDR3 runs 11 residues. V lost 5 bases and J lost 16, with 15 bases in between. Germline values: CDR1 MNHNS, CDR2 SASEGT. The CDR3 here is CASSLEWEEFF. The CDR3 region has the DNA TGTGCCAGCAGTCTGGAGTGGGAGGAATTCTTC.

J is TRBJ1-5 and V is TRBV18, with D tentatively TRBD1 (6 bases). Germline CDR1 reads KGHSH; CDR2 reads LQKENI. The germline V and J ends were trimmed by 2 bases and 8 bases, with 16 bases remaining between them. CDR3 length: 15 residues. The CDR3 here is CASSPVGGQAKPQHF. For the CDR3, the DNA is TGTGCCAGCTCACCAGTCGGGGGGCAGGCTAAGCCCCAGCATTTT.

This chain links TRBV5-1 with TRBJ2-7; D gene ambiguous. The CDR3 runs 14 residues. Germline V CDR1 and CDR2: SGHRS, YFSETQ. Trimming stripped 0 bases from V and 6 bases from J, with 13 bases between. Here the CDR3 reads CASSLALVGIEQYF. Here the CDR3 DNA reads TGCGCCAGCAGCTTGGCGCTAGTTGGGATCGAGCAGTACTTC.

The gene calls are TRBV18 and TRBJ2-7; 9 bases line up with TRBD2. V gave up 4 bases and J gave up 6 bases; unmatched junction bases: 4. Looked up from germline, CDR1 is KGHSH and CDR2 is LQKENI. This CDR3 has 13 amino acids. The CDR3 protein is CASSLETSGEQYF. The CDR3 nucleotides read TGTGCCAGCTCACTGGAGACTAGCGGCGAGCAGTACTTC.

This chain joins TRBV7-2 and TRBJ1-4, with 9 bases lining up with TRBD1. CDR1 is SGHTA and CDR2 is FQGNSA in the germline V gene. The CDR3 covers 15 residues. The V and J ends lost 3 bases and 10 bases, in that order; junction bases with no gene match: 9. Here the CDR3 DNA reads TGTGCCAGCAGCTTTCTAGGACAGGGGCGAGGAAAACTGTTTTTT. This codes for CASSFLGQGRGKLFF.

This clone was counted only a few times. The chain employs TRBV7-9 and TRBJ1-4; 7 bases align to TRBD1. This CDR3 is built from 15 residues. CDR1 is SEHNR and CDR2 is FQNEAQ in the germline V gene (reference sequence). The V segment lost 2 bases and the J segment 5 bases; nucleotides outside the gene matches: 5. Written as DNA, the CDR3 is TGTGCCAGCAGCTTATTAGGGGGCCCAAATGAAAAACTGTTTTTT. Residues: CASSLLGGPNEKLFF.

J is TRBJ1-4 and V is TRBV2; tentative D call: TRBD1 (5 bases). V was clipped by 8 bases and J by 9 bases, with 19 bases between them. Germline V gene sequence: CDR1 SNHLY, CDR2 FYNNEI. This CDR3 has 14 residues. CDR3 in DNA: TGTGCCAGCCAGGGCAGGGTTAGAGGACAAAAACTGTTTTTT. It translates to CASQGRVRGQKLFF.

V and J are TRBV5-1 and TRBJ1-1, with D possibly matching TRBD1 (6 bases). Germline V gene lookup returns CDR1 SGHRS and CDR2 YFSETQ. Between the trimmed V and J ends, which lost 4 bases and 6 bases, there was a span of 16 bases. The CDR3 covers 14 residues. CDR3 sequence reads: CASSLQGGLAEAFF. DNA of the CDR3: TGCGCCAGCAGCCTTCAAGGGGGGTTGGCTGAAGCTTTCTTT.

V and J are TRBV19 and TRBJ1-2; TRBD1 might be the D (5 bases). Germline lookup yields CDR1 LNHDA and CDR2 SQIVND (reference sequence). Deletions cut 7 bases from V and 7 bases from J, with 25 bases between. CDR3 length: 16 residues. The CDR3 reads CASKSMSGRWGRGYTF. Here the CDR3 DNA reads TGTGCCAGTAAATCGATGTCGGGGCGATGGGGCCGTGGCTACACCTTC.

This chain joins TRBV5-1 and TRBJ1-1, with a possible D match to TRBD1 (6 bases). Germline V CDR1 and CDR2: SGHRS, YFSETQ. With 6 bases removed from V and 0 bases from J, the gap between germline ends came to 6 bases. The CDR3 runs 12 residues. The CDR3 region is CASKGVNTEAFF. CDR3 nucleotide sequence: TGCGCCAGCAAGGGGGTGAACACTGAAGCTTTCTTT. The full variable domain, completed using reference TRBV5-1 and TRBJ1-1, is KAGVTQTPRYLIKTRGQQVTLSCSPISGHRSVSWYQQTPGQGLQFLFEYFSETQRNKGNFPGRFSGRQFSNSRSEMNVSTLELGDSALYLCASKGVNTEAFFGQGTRLTVV.

This clone was recorded a few times. The J gene is TRBJ1-5, the V gene TRBV4-2; 7 bases are a match to TRBD1. This CDR3 has 14 residues. The V gene's germline CDR1 is LGHNA and CDR2 YNFKEQ. The trim removed 4 bases at V and 2 bases at J, leaving 2 bases unmatched. CDR3 sequence (DNA): TGTGCCAGCAGCCCAGGGACAGGCAATCAGCCCCAGCATTTT. As protein: CASSPGTGNQPQHF.

This chain links TRBV5-6 with TRBJ2-3; 8 bases line up with TRBD2. Trimming at V came to 4 bases and at J to 5 bases, leaving 9 bases not matched to a gene. The germline gives CDR1 SGHDT, CDR2 YYEEEE. The CDR3 consists of 15 residues. The CDR3 loop reads CASSPTGLGRDTQYF. The CDR3 DNA sequence: TGTGCCAGCAGCCCGACGGGACTAGGGAGAGATACGCAGTATTTT. Together with reference TRBV5-6 and TRBJ2-3, the CDR3 gives the full variable domain: DAGVTQSPTHLIKTRGQQVTLRCSPKSGHDTVSWYQQALGQGPQFIFQYYEEEERQRGNFPDRFSGHQFPNYSSELNVNALLLGDSALYLCASSPTGLGRDTQYFGPGTRLTVL.

V usage is TRBV11-3 and J usage is TRBJ1-1; unclear D gene. The CDR3 covers 13 residues. Trimming took 1 base from V and 1 from J, leaving 4 bases between them. CDR1 and CDR2 (germline): SGHNT, YENEEA. The CDR3 region has the DNA TGTGCCAGCAGCTTAGTTCCGAACACTGAAGCTTTCTTT. Translation: CASSLVPNTEAFF. The complete variable domain, with remaining parts taken from reference TRBV11-3 and TRBJ1-1, reads EAGVVQSPRYKIIEKKQPVAFWCNPISGHNTLYWYLQNLGQGPELLIRYENEEAVDDSQLPKDRFSAERLKGVDSTLKIQPAELGDSAVYLCASSLVPNTEAFFGQGTRLTVV.

V and J are TRBV7-9 and TRBJ2-7; 7 bases agree with TRBD1. The ends lost 0 bases at V and 6 bases at J; junction bases unmatched: 11. Germline lookup yields CDR1 SEHNR and CDR2 FQNEAQ (reference sequence). CDR3 length: 16 amino acids. The CDR3, as DNA: TGTGCCAGCAGCTTAGCCCTTACAGGGGCCGTTGGCGAGCAGTACTTC. Its translation is CASSLALTGAVGEQYF.

V is TRBV7-2 and J is TRBJ2-5; 7 bases are a match to TRBD2. CDR1 is SGHTA, CDR2 FQGNSA, per germline. This CDR3 has 16 residues. V lost 0 bases, J lost 5 bases, and 9 bases stayed unmatched. CDR3 region: CASSLAHWGGRETQYF. The CDR3 nucleotides are TGTGCCAGCAGCTTAGCGCATTGGGGGGGTAGGGAGACCCAGTACTTC.

V is TRBV6-6 and J is TRBJ2-3; 13 nucleotides line up with TRBD2. Per germline, CDR1 MNHNY and CDR2 SVGAGI (reference sequence). The CDR3 has 16 residues. V shed 6 bases and J 5 bases; nucleotides not matched to a gene: 8. The CDR3 DNA is TGTGCCAGCAGAATAACTAGCGGGGGGGCACGAGATACGCAGTATTTT. This gives the protein CASRITSGGARDTQYF.

The J gene is TRBJ2-1, the V gene TRBV25-1, with TRBD2 matching over 10 bases. The CDR3 runs to 16 residues. The germline V gene encodes CDR1 MGHDK and CDR2 SYGVNS. The trim removed 2 bases at V and 7 bases at J, leaving 8 bases unmatched. The CDR3 spells CASSEPLAGERNEQFF. The CDR3 region has the DNA TGTGCCAGCAGTGAACCTCTAGCGGGAGAGCGAAATGAGCAGTTCTTC.

The chain employs TRBV5-1 and TRBJ2-7; weak D call: TRBD1 (5 bases). The length of the CDR3 is 18 residues. Between the trimmed V and J ends, which lost 0 bases and 4 bases, there was a span of 23 bases. Germline V gene data show CDR1 as SGHRS and CDR2 as YFSETQ. CDR3 sequence reads: CASSLVPAGSNPSYEQYF. In DNA, the CDR3 is TGCGCCAGCAGCTTGGTCCCGGCAGGGTCTAATCCCTCGTACGAGCAGTACTTC.